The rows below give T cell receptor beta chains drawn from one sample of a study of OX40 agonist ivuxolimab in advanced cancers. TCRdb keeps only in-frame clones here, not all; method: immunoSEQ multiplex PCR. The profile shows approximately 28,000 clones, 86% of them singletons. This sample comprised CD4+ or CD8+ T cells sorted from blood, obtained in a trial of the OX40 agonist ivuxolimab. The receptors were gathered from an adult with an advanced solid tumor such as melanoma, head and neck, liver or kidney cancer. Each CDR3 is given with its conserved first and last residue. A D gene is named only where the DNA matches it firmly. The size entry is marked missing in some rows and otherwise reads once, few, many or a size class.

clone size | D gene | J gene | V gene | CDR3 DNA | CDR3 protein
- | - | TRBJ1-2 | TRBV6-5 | TGTGCCAGTAAATGGCCGGGGATCAACTATGGCTACACCTTC | CASKWPGINYGYTF
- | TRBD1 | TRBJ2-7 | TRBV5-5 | TGTGCCAGCAGCCGGGACAGGAGCTACGAGCAGTACTTC | CASSRDRSYEQYF
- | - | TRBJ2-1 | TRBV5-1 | TGCGCCAGCAGCTTGGGTAGCGGGGGACAGGGGAATGAGCAGTTCTTC | CASSLGSGGQGNEQFF
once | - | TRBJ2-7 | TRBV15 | TGTGCCACCAGTTCTACAGGGAGGGAGCAGTACTTC | CATSSTGREQYF
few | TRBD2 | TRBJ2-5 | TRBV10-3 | TGTGCCATCAGTGACCAAAGGACTAGCGGGACAAAGACCCAGTACTTC | CAISDQRTSGTKTQYF
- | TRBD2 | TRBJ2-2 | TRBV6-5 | TGTGCCAGCAGTTACTCGACGGGAGGCCGCCGGGAGCTGTTTTTT | CASSYSTGGRRELFF
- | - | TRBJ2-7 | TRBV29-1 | TGCAGCGTTGTGGCCTACGAGCAGTACTTC | CSVVAYEQYF
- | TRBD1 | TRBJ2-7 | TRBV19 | TGTGCCAGTAGTATAGATCGAGGGACAGGGTTCTACGAGCAGTACTTC | CASSIDRGTGFYEQYF
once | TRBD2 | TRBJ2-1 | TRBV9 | TGTGCCAGCAGCGCCGGGACTAGCGGGAGGAATGAGCAGTTCTTC | CASSAGTSGRNEQFF
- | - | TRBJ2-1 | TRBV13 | TGTGCCAGCAGCTTAGCCCTACTGGATGAGCAGTTCTTC | CASSLALLDEQFF
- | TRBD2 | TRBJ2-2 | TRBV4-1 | TGCGCCAGCAGCCAAATCGCTAGCGGGAGTGGTGCCGGGGAGCTGTTTTTT | CASSQIASGSGAGELFF
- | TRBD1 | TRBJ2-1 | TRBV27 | TGTGCCAGCAGTTTACCGGGACAGGGCATGTACAATGAGCAGTTCTTC | CASSLPGQGMYNEQFF
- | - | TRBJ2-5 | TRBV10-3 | TGTGCCATCAGTGAATCTAGCGCACAAGAGACCCAGTACTTC | CAISESSAQETQYF
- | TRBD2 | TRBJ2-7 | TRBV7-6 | TGTGCCAGCAGCCAGACTAGCGGGAGGGATGAGCAGTACTTC | CASSQTSGRDEQYF
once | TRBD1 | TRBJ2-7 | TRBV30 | TGTGCCTGGAGTGGCCGGGACAGGGGGGGGTACGAGCAGTACTTC | CAWSGRDRGGYEQYF
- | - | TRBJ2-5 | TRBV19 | TGTGCCAGTAGTATAGGAAGGGGCGAGCCGGGACTCCCCATGGAGACCCAGTACTTC | CASSIGRGEPGLPMETQYF
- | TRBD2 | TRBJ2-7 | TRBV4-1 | TGCGCCAGCAGCCCGACACCGGGGGGGGAGCAGTACTTC | CASSPTPGGEQYF
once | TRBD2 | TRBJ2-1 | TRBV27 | TGTGCCAGCAGTCCCGGGAGGAGTGGGTCTACCCCCAATGAGCAGTTCTTC | CASSPGRSGSTPNEQFF
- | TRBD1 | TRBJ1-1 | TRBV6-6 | TGTGCCAGCAGCTTACAGGGGGGGGACACTGAAGCTTTCTTT | CASSLQGGDTEAFF
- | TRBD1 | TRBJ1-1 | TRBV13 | TGTGCCAGCAGCGCAGGACAGGGGCTACCCACTGAAGCTTTCTTT | CASSAGQGLPTEAFF
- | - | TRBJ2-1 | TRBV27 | TGTGCCAGCAGTCCGCCCAGGACAGCGAACTACAATGAGCAGTTCTTC | CASSPPRTANYNEQFF
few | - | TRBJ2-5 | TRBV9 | TGTGCCAGCAGCCCGGGACCCCGAGAGACCCAGTACTTC | CASSPGPRETQYF
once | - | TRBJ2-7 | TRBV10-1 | TGCGCCAGCAGTGCGGGCCCCAGGAGCTCCTACGAGCAGTACTTC | CASSAGPRSSYEQYF
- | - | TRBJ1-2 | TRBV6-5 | TGTGCCAGCAGTTACGGGGGTGGCTATGGCTACACCTTC | CASSYGGGYGYTF
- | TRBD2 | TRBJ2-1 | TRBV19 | TGTGCCAGTAGTATCGAGGGGGTACTAGCGGGGGTATACAATGAGCAGTTCTTC | CASSIEGVLAGVYNEQFF
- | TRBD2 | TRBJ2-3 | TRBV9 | TGTGCCAGCAGCGCCCTGACTAGCGGAAGCACAGATACGCAGTATTTT | CASSALTSGSTDTQYF
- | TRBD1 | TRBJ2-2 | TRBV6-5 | TGTGCCAGCAGTCTAGGACAGGGGCCCACCGGGGAGCTGTTTTTT | CASSLGQGPTGELFF
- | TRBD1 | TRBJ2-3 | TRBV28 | TGTGCCAGCAGTGCCCGGGACAGTGTATTAGATACGCAGTATTTT | CASSARDSVLDTQYF
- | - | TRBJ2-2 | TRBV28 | TGTGCCAGCAGTTTGGTGAACACCGGGGAGCTGTTTTTT | CASSLVNTGELFF
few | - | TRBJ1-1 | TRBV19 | TGTGCCAGTAGTATTGGTCAGGGTACTGAAGCTTTCTTT | CASSIGQGTEAFF
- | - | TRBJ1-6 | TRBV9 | TGTGCCAGCAGCGCGTGGAATTCACCCCTCCACTTT | CASSAWNSPLHF
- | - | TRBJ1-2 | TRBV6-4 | TGTGCCAGCAGTCCTTATGGGTCCTATGGCTACACCTTC | CASSPYGSYGYTF
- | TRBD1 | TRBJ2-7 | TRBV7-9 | TGTGCCAGCACCGGGGGACAGGGAACCTACGAGCAGTACTTC | CASTGGQGTYEQYF
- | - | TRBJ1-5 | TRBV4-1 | TGCGCCAGCAGCCAAGGAGGGGAAGGCAGGCCCCAGCATTTT | CASSQGGEGRPQHF